This section outlines one T cell receptor beta chain sequence together with its context. What this receptor recognizes is not known. No base qualities exist here, and no much larger clone lies one base off it. The data were taken from a study of blood T cell repertoires in COVID-19 (dated by TCRdb to 2020 to 2022). Study-wide context: The collaborator samples originated in the United States, Italy and Spain and spanned the acute and convalescent phases of COVID-19. Sample metadata almost always included a de-identified subject ID, COVID-19 status, age in years and sex. Subjects who had been exposed to COVID-19, were actively infected with it, or had recovered from it provided the deeply sampled blood TCRbeta repertoires that made up the dataset. The material from the prospective study consisted of cDNA or gDNA derived from T cells, B-cell-depleted T cells, or PBMCs. A freely available public database, intended as a resource for researchers studying the immune response to SARS-CoV-2, is where the repertoires were released. HLA class I and class II types, where available, came from metadata supplied by the sample provider rather than from assay-based typing. The samples were drawn from two sources: the first 160 participants of the ongoing ImmuneRACE study, and 1,200 or so subjects contributed by 6 global collaborators. What the work shows at the level of the full study, not this receptor alone: The amount of clinical and demographic metadata varied by source and participant and was provided uncurated.

For CDR1 and CDR2, the germline V gene lists KGHDR and SFDVKD. Trimmed from V: 4 bases; trimmed from J: 0 bases; junction bases lacking a gene match: 14. The CDR3 goes from the cysteine to the phenylalanine over 20 residues. CDR3 DNA is the only sequence kept; it has 60 bases, read in frame from the first base. One collaborating source in Seattle enrolled patients during active infection and followed them longitudinally through the course of disease. Collaborating institutions collected whole blood in K2EDTA tubes following their own protocols. Collaborator samples were shipped for TCRbeta analysis as frozen whole blood, isolated PBMCs, or DNA extracted from either sample type. TCRbeta CDR3 regions were amplified from genomic DNA using the immunoSEQ Assay, a bias-controlled multiplex PCR. The paper's processing steps were these. The number of nucleated cells in each sample was estimated by amplification of reference gene primers within the assay. Sequence reads were collapsed and filtered to measure the absolute abundance of every unique TCRbeta CDR3 rearrangement. For each sample, productive Simpson clonality was calculated as the square root of Simpson's diversity index over productive rearrangements. In TCRdb, the immuneACCESS table is reduced to in-frame sequences with V and J assigned. These tables do not hold every clone; where another copy was compared, an unresolved V gene accounts for under half, and the others remain unexplained. D and trimming come from the DNA, and the V and J calls and clone size come from that table. The sample table holds about 88,000 clones, of which 90% were seen once. Together, the top ten hold 5% to 7% of the sample.

This TCR came from a man aged 18 to 29 with COVID-19, enrolled during active disease. The sample was peripheral blood. The chain was built from TRBV24-1 and TRBJ2-3, with TRBD2 matching 11 junction bases. The DNA sequence reads TGTGCCACCAGTGACTGGACTAGCGGGTCCCTCTCCCCTAGCACAGATACGCAGTATTTT. Its amino acids are CATSDWTSGSLSPSTDTQYF.